This T cell receptor (beta chain) stems from a study of cytomegalovirus exposure and HLA in healthy donors. As for the donors, each was a healthy bone marrow donor. This CDR3 spans 13 amino acids. The V end was cut by 4 bases, the J end by 3 bases, with 10 bases between. Germline CDR1 and CDR2: SGHNT and YYREEE (reference sequence). Comment on this clone: What it binds is unknown.

Amplification used 60 Vbeta primers and 13 Jbeta primers. Clones were sequenced by immunoSEQ multiplex PCR, and TCRdb holds only the in-frame ones, with some missing. This table holds roughly 57,000 clones. Study-wide results and limits: Published work reported that the classifier diagnosed cytomegalovirus status with high specificity and sensitivity. Most likely, a cluster of highly shared sequence variants arose as a sequencing artifact.

Sequenced: PBMCs. This sequence was found in a man between 18 and 29 years old in good health and CMV-seropositive. The rearrangement joins TRBV5-4 to TRBJ1-1; D remains ambiguous. Written as DNA, the CDR3 is TGTGCCAGCAGCACGCCAAGCCACACTGAAGCTTTCTTT. This gives the protein CASSTPSHTEAFF.